The entry that follows covers one T cell receptor (beta chain) sequence. Its target is unknown. Assay used: immunoSEQ multiplex PCR; TCRdb lists only in-frame clones, some missing. In the table there are under 75,000 clones, approximately 86% of which are singletons. This entry is derived from a study of OX40 agonist ivuxolimab in advanced cancers. Study information: Ivuxolimab, an agonist antibody against OX40 (CD134), was given to patients. Patients treated during dose escalation were battling hepatocellular carcinoma, melanoma, renal cell or head and neck cancer. Those enrolled were about 80% male, with a mean age of 60 years and ages from about 20 to 79. General study points: Expanded clones were, on average, more numerous in CD8+ T cells than in CD4+.

The CDR3 spans 15 residues. Trimming took 6 bases from V and 3 from J; bases not matched to a gene: 6. From germline, CDR1 is SNHLY and CDR2 FYNNEI. This TCR derives from an adult with an advanced solid tumor such as melanoma, head and neck, liver or kidney cancer. The sample here was CD4+ or CD8+ T cells sorted from blood, taken in a trial of the OX40 agonist ivuxolimab. This sequence joins TRBV2 and TRBJ2-3, with 10 bases identical to TRBD2. CDR3 coding DNA: TGTGCCAGCAGGCTCTCGGGACTAGCGACAGATACGCAGTATTTT. Translating gives CASRLSGLATDTQYF. Looking up the rest from reference TRBV2 and TRBJ2-3 gives the full variable domain: EPEVTQTPSHQVTQMGQEVILRCVPISNHLYFYWYRQILGQKVEFLVSFYNNEISEKSEIFDDQFSVERPDGSNFTLKIRSTKLEDSAMYFCASRLSGLATDTQYFGPGTRLTVL.